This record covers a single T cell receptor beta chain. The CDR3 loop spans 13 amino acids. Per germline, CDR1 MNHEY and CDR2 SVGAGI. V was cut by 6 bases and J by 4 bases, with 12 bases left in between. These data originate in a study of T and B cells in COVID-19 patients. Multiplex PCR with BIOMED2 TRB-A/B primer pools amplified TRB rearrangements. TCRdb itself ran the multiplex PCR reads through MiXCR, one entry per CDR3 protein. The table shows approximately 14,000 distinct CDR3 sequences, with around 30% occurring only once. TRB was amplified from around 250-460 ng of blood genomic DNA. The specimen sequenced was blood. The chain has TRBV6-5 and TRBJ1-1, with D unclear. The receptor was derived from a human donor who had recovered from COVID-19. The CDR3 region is CASRPVAGTEAFF. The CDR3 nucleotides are TGTGCCAGCAGACCCGTAGCGGGCACTGAAGCTTTCTTT.